This T cell receptor (beta chain) was captured by sequencing in a study of cytomegalovirus exposure and HLA in healthy donors. To note about this clone: The antigen is undetermined.

TCRdb keeps only in-frame clones here, not all; method: immunoSEQ multiplex PCR. The sample contains fewer than 150,000 clones, about 86% of which appear only once. The V gene lost 2 bases and the J gene lost 5 bases, with 13 bases spanning the gap. The germline V gene has CDR1 MNHNY and CDR2 SVGAGI (reference sequence). The CDR3 spans 16 residues. Notes on the study in general: Some TCR beta chains (164 of them) were listed as cytomegalovirus-associated. Many donors carried some public TCRs, although rarity characterized most TCR sequences.

Sequencing was performed on PBMCs. This chain links TRBV6-6 with TRBJ1-6; possible D gene TRBD1, 6 bases. The sequence was collected from a woman aged 18-29 years in good health and CMV-seropositive. This chain's CDR3 is CASSYPPQGNNSPLHF. The CDR3, as DNA: TGTGCCAGCAGTTACCCGCCCCAGGGGAATAATTCACCCCTCCACTTT.